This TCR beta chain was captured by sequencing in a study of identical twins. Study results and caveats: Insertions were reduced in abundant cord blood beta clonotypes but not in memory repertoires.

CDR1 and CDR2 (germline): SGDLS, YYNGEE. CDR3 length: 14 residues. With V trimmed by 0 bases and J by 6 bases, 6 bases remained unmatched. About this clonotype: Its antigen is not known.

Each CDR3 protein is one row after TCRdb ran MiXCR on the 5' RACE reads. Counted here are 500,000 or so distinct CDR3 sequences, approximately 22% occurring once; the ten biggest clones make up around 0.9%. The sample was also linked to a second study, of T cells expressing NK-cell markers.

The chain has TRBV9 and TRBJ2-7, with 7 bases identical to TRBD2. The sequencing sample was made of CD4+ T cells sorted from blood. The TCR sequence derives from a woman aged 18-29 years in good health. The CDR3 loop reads CASSVEAGVREQYF. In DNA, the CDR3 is TGTGCCAGCAGCGTAGAGGCGGGGGTACGCGAGCAGTACTTC.